This T cell receptor beta chain originates from a study of cytomegalovirus exposure and HLA in healthy donors. This clone was seen only once. The antigen remains unidentified. 13 Jbeta primers and 60 Vbeta primers were used for the PCR. Here immunoSEQ multiplex PCR was the method, and the copy in TCRdb shows in-frame clones only, minus some. This table has approximately 140,000 clones, over 80% appearing once. The CDR3 sequence is 14 residues long. Whole-study results and caveats: As immune exposure information, only CMV serostatus was available. 87-base-pair reads could not separate some V segments, including TRBV6-2 and TRBV6-3. There were a few CMV-associated chains whose specificity for CMV antigens was confirmed in vitro.

This clonotype originated in a boy aged 5-17 years in good health and CMV-seronegative. The sample was PBMCs. The chain uses TRBV21-1 and TRBJ1-2; the table's D call, TRBD1, was not checked against the DNA. TRBV21-1 is annotated as a pseudogene. The CDR3 reads CAGSFRGRVYGYTF. In DNA form, the CDR3 reads TGTGCCGGGTCCTTCAGGGGGCGCGTCTATGGCTACACCTTC.